The present TCR beta chain was sequenced within a study of blood T cell repertoires in COVID-19. Assay: immunoSEQ multiplex PCR; the TCRdb copy retains only in-frame clones and omits some. The sample holds approximately 90,000 clones; approximately 80% are singletons and the top ten take 6.3%. Trimming removed 8 bases at V and 1 base at J, with 14 bases between. Germline assignment: CDR1 ENHRY and CDR2 SYGVKD. The CDR3 length is 14 residues. The sequencing sample was made of peripheral blood. This sequence originates from a man aged 65 to 79 with COVID-19, enrolled during active disease. The V call is TRBV10-3, the J call TRBJ2-5; D possibly corresponds to TRBD2 (6 bases). The CDR3 region is CAISGGTRQETQYF. CDR3 nucleotides: TGTGCCATCTCTGGCGGGACCCGCCAAGAGACCCAGTACTTC.